A single sample gave rise to the 20 T cell receptor beta chains below, sequenced in a study of shared clonotypes between healthy human individuals. The repertoire was sequenced with immunoSEQ multiplex PCR; TCRdb's copy has only in-frame clones and lacks some. There are around 240,000 clones in the sample; 60% to 70% occur only once, and over 8.5% lies in the top ten. The sample was memory CD4+ T cells sorted from blood. Subset of the sample: CD45RA-negative fraction. The source of these receptors is a man aged 25 to 40 in good health.

The J gene is TRBJ1-1, the V gene TRBV19; maybe TRBD1 (5 bases). CDR1 and CDR2 from the germline V gene are LNHDA and SQIVND (reference sequence). The CDR3 is 15 amino acids. Trimming removed 0 bases at V and 5 bases at J, with 13 bases between. This chain's CDR3 is CASSIEEGRWTEAFF. The DNA for the CDR3 is TGTGCCAGTAGTATAGAGGAGGGGCGATGGACTGAAGCTTTCTTT.

This clone was seen a handful of times. The chain joins TRBV6-1 to TRBJ2-2; D remains ambiguous. The V end lost 6 bases, the J end lost 5 bases, and 16 bases lay between the germline ends. The CDR3 totals 15 residues. The germline gives CDR1 MNHNS, CDR2 SASEGT. CDR3: CASSRAGPRTGELFF. CDR3 in DNA: TGTGCCAGCAGCCGGGCAGGCCCACGGACCGGGGAGCTGTTTTTT.

In this sample, this clone turned up once. The V gene is TRBV2, the J gene TRBJ2-5; weak D call: TRBD2 (6 bases). Trimming shortened V by 5 bases and J by 2 bases, and 12 bases separated the two germline ends. Germline CDR1 and CDR2: SNHLY and FYNNEI. The CDR3 covers 14 residues. Here the CDR3 reads CASSSGGEQETQYF. The CDR3 bases are TGTGCCAGCAGTTCGGGCGGGGAACAAGAGACCCAGTACTTC. Combining the CDR3 with reference TRBV2 and TRBJ2-5 gives the whole variable domain EPEVTQTPSHQVTQMGQEVILRCVPISNHLYFYWYRQILGQKVEFLVSFYNNEISEKSEIFDDQFSVERPDGSNFTLKIRSTKLEDSAMYFCASSSGGEQETQYFGPGTRLLVL.

CDR3 nucleotides: TGTGCCAGCAGTCGGCAGTCAAACTCCTACGAGCAGTACTTC. Its protein product is CASSRQSNSYEQYF. The V call is TRBV6-5, the J call TRBJ2-7; unclear D gene. Germline loops: CDR1 MNHEY, CDR2 SVGAGI. V lost 5 bases to trimming and J lost 0 bases, with 11 bases between them. The CDR3 spans 14 residues.

The gene calls are TRBV27 and TRBJ2-2, with 7 bases aligning to TRBD1. The germline gives CDR1 MNHEY, CDR2 SMNVEV (reference sequence). Germline trimming cut 8 bases from V and 4 bases from J; bases unmatched to any gene: 10. This CDR3 comprises 15 residues. Here the CDR3 DNA reads TGTGCCAGCCTTCAGGGGACAGCAGCCACCGGGGAGCTGTTTTTT. Encoded protein: CASLQGTAATGELFF.

The gene calls are TRBV2 and TRBJ2-4; 7 nucleotides line up with TRBD2. CDR3 length: 13 amino acids. The germline CDR1 and CDR2 sequences are SNHLY and FYNNEI. V trimming: 8 bases; J trimming: 14 bases; junction bases outside the gene matches: 15. CDR3 in DNA: TGTGCCAGCGTCCTGGAGGGGAGGGGATACAAGTACTTC. It translates to CASVLEGRGYKYF.

This sequence joins TRBV30 and TRBJ2-3, with D possibly TRBD2 on 6 matching bases. V lost 3 bases and J 2 bases, leaving 18 bases between the germline ends. Germline lookup yields CDR1 GTSNPN and CDR2 SVGIG (reference sequence). The CDR3 length is 16 residues. The CDR3 reads CAWRLGGLGYTDTQYF. The CDR3 DNA follows: TGTGCCTGGAGACTTGGAGGGCTAGGGTACACAGATACGCAGTATTTT.

The rearrangement links TRBV28 to TRBJ2-2, with a weak D call TRBD2 (6 bases). The CDR3 totals 14 residues. Trimming pared 7 bases from V and 1 base from J, leaving 10 bases between. Germline CDR1 reads MDHEN; CDR2 reads SYDVKM. Here the CDR3 DNA reads TGTGCCAGCAAAGAGGGAGGGAACACCGGGGAGCTGTTTTTT. Amino acid sequence: CASKEGGNTGELFF.

This chain joins TRBV6-1 and TRBJ1-1; D unclear. The V gene lost 7 bases and the J gene lost 4 bases, with 16 bases spanning the gap. CDR1 is MNHNS, CDR2 SASEGT, per germline. The CDR3 contains 14 residues. CDR3 bases: TGTGCCAGCACCCAAATAAATGGACCCACTGAAGCTTTCTTT. This codes for CASTQINGPTEAFF.

J is TRBJ1-3 and V is TRBV27, with D unresolved. The germline V gene encodes CDR1 MNHEY and CDR2 SMNVEV (reference sequence). The CDR3 loop spans 14 amino acids. V gave up 6 bases and J gave up 0 bases, with 9 bases separating them. CDR3 amino acids: CASSATNSGNTIYF. CDR3 nucleotides: TGTGCCAGCAGCGCGACGAACTCTGGAAACACCATATATTTT.

This clone was seen only a few times. This sample also contains other DNA sequences that code for the same CDR3. CDR3 region: CASSLGRAYEQYF. In DNA, the CDR3 is TGTGCCAGCAGCTTAGGGAGAGCCTACGAGCAGTACTTC. The chain employs TRBV7-2 and TRBJ2-7; D ambiguous. CDR1 SGHTA and CDR2 FQGNSA come from the germline V gene. The V gene lost 1 base and the J gene lost 2 bases, with 6 bases spanning the gap. The CDR3 spans 13 residues.

Concerning this clone itself: The same CDR3 arises from other DNA sequences in this sample as well. V usage is TRBV9 and J usage is TRBJ1-1, with 10 bases fitting TRBD1. V was pared by 3 bases and J by 3 bases, with 2 bases of the junction left unmatched. Germline loops: CDR1 SGDLS, CDR2 YYNGEE. CDR3 size: 14 residues. The CDR3: CASSADRGDTEAFF. DNA for the CDR3: TGTGCCAGCAGCGCGGACAGGGGGGACACTGAAGCTTTCTTT. Full variable domain (outside the CDR3, taken from reference TRBV9 and TRBJ1-1): DSGVTQTPKHLITATGQRVTLRCSPRSGDLSVYWYQQSLDQGLQFLIQYYNGEERAKGNILERFSAQQFPDLHSELNLSSLELGDSALYFCASSADRGDTEAFFGQGTRLTVV.

The V and J genes are TRBV15 and TRBJ1-2; 10 positions agree with TRBD1. CDR3 length: 15 amino acids. Germline V gene sequence: CDR1 LNHNV, CDR2 YYDKDF (reference sequence). Trimming removed 1 base from V and 6 bases from J; junction bases left unmatched: 5. The CDR3 here is CATSRGVGTGDGYTF. The CDR3 DNA is TGTGCCACCAGCAGAGGGGTTGGGACAGGGGATGGCTACACCTTC.

The V and J genes are TRBV6-5 and TRBJ1-2; possibly TRBD1 for D (6 bases). V was pared by 6 bases and J by 4 bases, with 9 bases between. The CDR3 is 12 residues long. The germline V gene encodes CDR1 MNHEY and CDR2 SVGAGI. The CDR3 DNA reads as TGTGCCAGCAGGGACAGTGTCTATGGCTACACCTTC. This translates into CASRDSVYGYTF.

This clone was counted ten times or more. This rearrangement joins TRBV27 to TRBJ2-7, with D perhaps matching TRBD1 (6 bases). V lost 6 bases to trimming and J lost 0 bases, with 15 bases between them. The CDR3 contains 15 residues. The germline CDR1 and CDR2 sequences are MNHEY and SMNVEV (reference sequence). CDR3 loop: CASSPEDRPSYEQYF. The CDR3 coding sequence is TGTGCCAGCAGCCCAGAGGACAGACCCTCCTACGAGCAGTACTTC.

This chain connects TRBV6-1 to TRBJ2-1, with 9 bases identical to TRBD2. Trimming cost V 6 bases and J 3 bases; bases outside gene matches: 6. CDR3 length: 15 residues. Germline lookup yields CDR1 MNHNS and CDR2 SASEGT. CDR3 in DNA: TGTGCCAGCAGCCCTTTAGCGGGAGACTACAATGAGCAGTTCTTC. It specifies CASSPLAGDYNEQFF.

This chain uses TRBV7-2 with TRBJ1-2, with D tentatively TRBD1 (5 bases). V lost 2 bases and J 4 bases, leaving 14 bases between the germline ends. The CDR3 consists of 15 residues. Per germline, CDR1 SGHTA and CDR2 FQGNSA. The chain's CDR3 is CASSLSGGRGYGYTF. The CDR3 DNA is TGTGCCAGCAGCTTAAGCGGGGGTCGGGGCTATGGCTACACCTTC.

The V gene is TRBV30, the J gene TRBJ1-3, with a weak D call TRBD1 (5 bases). Germline V CDR1 and CDR2: GTSNPN, SVGIG (reference sequence). CDR3 length: 15 residues. Trimming took off 0 bases at V and 3 bases at J, with 12 bases between the two ends. The CDR3 region is CAWSVQGTIGNTIYF. For the CDR3, the DNA is TGTGCCTGGAGTGTACAAGGGACTATTGGAAACACCATATATTTT.

This clone appeared a single time. The chain uses TRBV6-5 and TRBJ2-3; 7 nucleotides agree with TRBD1. The junction had 9 bases not matched to a gene; V was cut back by 2 bases and J by 7 bases. The CDR3 loop spans 15 amino acids. The germline V gene has CDR1 MNHEY and CDR2 SVGAGI. The CDR3 loop reads CASSYPTGWQNTQYF. DNA for the CDR3: TGTGCCAGCAGTTACCCGACAGGGTGGCAGAATACGCAGTATTTT.

This CDR3 is CASSPAGTPYEQYF. The DNA of the CDR3 is TGTGCCAGCTCACCAGCAGGGACACCCTACGAGCAGTACTTC. V and J are TRBV18 and TRBJ2-7; TRBD1 is a possible D gene (6 bases). The CDR3 runs to 14 residues. V was clipped by 2 bases and J by 2 bases, with 10 bases between them. Germline V CDR1 and CDR2: KGHSH, LQKENI. Looking up the rest from reference TRBV18 and TRBJ2-7 gives the full variable domain: NAGVMQNPRHLVRRRGQEARLRCSPMKGHSHVYWYRQLPEEGLKFMVYLQKENIIDESGMPKERFSAEFPKEGPSILRIQQVVRGDSAAYFCASSPAGTPYEQYFGPGTRLTVT.